This T cell receptor beta chain appears in the sequencing data of a study of T cell responses to AZD1222 COVID-19 vaccine. Study observations and caveats: Spike was spanned by vaccine-associated CD4 TCRs, with dominance at 160-218 and 743-854.

In the case of this clone: Its antigen is unidentified.

The data were produced by immunoSEQ multiplex PCR, yet TCRdb's version contains in-frame clones alone and is incomplete. The table records about 100,000 clones, approximately 91% of them present only once. The clonotype originates from an adult in good health. The source material was peripheral blood, sampled on day 0 of AZD1222 vaccination.

The CDR3 reads CASSWGSEAFF. CDR3 nucleotide sequence: TGTGCCAGCAGCTGGGGGAGTGAAGCTTTCTTT. This chain uses TRBV13 with TRBJ1-1; D possibly corresponds to TRBD1 (5 bases). V was clipped by 4 bases and J by 7 bases, with 7 bases between them. The CDR3 is 11 amino acids. Germline CDR1 PRHDT, CDR2 FYEKMQ (reference sequence).